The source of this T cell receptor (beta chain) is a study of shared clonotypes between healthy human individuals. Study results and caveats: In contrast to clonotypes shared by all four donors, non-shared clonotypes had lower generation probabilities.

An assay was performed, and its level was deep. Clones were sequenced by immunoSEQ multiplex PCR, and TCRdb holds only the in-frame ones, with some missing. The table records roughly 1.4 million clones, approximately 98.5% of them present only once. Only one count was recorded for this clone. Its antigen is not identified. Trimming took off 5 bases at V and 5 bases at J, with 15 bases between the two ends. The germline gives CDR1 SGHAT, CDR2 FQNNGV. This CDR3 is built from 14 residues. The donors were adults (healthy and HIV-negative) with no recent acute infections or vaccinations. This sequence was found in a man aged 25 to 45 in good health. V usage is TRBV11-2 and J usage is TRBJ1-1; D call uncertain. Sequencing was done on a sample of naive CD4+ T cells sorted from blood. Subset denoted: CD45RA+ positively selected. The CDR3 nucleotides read TGTGCCAGCAGCCTACTTGGAGGCCTGACTGAAGCTTTCTTT. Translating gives CASSLLGGLTEAFF.